Sequencing of this TCR beta chain was carried out in a study of shared clonotypes between healthy human individuals. Study overall: Donor composition was a couple of women and a few men, aged 18 to 49.

Details on this clone: Germline is not matched at one junction end, which may reflect a read error.

The CDR3 contains 15 residues. Germline CDR1 and CDR2: LNHNV and YYDKDF (reference sequence). Researchers ran the assay at a deep level. Sequenced by immunoSEQ multiplex PCR; TCRdb stores in-frame clones only, minus some. The sample yields 400,000 to 500,000 clones, over 60% seen once. Each sample came from a Caucasian adult donor living in Nashville, Tennessee. The sample consisted of PBMCs. The V gene is TRBV15, the J gene TRBJ2-3; TRBD1 agrees at 8 bases. The clonotype comes from a woman aged 40 to 50 in good health. Some clones in this sample may be carry-over from other donors' samples. CDR3 loop: CTTSFDRGYTDTQYF. CDR3 nucleotide sequence: TGTACCACCAGCTTCGACAGGGGATATACAGATACGCAGTATTTT.